Included here is one TCR beta chain sequence, with context. Many counts were recorded for this clonotype. No antigen is known for it. One base away there is no much larger clone; base qualities are not given. Sequencing relied on an Illumina NovaSeq 6000. TCRalpha and TCRbeta cDNA libraries were constructed by 5'RACE with constant-segment primers, with sample barcodes and unique molecular identifiers being introduced. RNA was extracted from every sample with Trizol reagent. Library amplification was performed in two PCR steps, and a second sample barcode and Illumina TruSeq adapters were introduced in the second step. Sequencing of libraries was performed on an Illumina NovaSeq with 2 x 150 bp paired-end reads. Processing in the source paper ran as follows. Reads were demultiplexed and collapsed into UMI-guided consensus sequences with migec v1.2.7. With mixcr v2.1.11, UMI consensuses were aligned to TRA and TRB V and J templates and assembled into clonotypes. Expanded or contracted clonotypes were those called significant by both edgeR and NoisET, with noise models trained on biological replicates. For edgeR calls, the thresholds were a false discovery rate-adjusted p below 0.01 and a log2 fold-change of 1. PCA with hierarchical clustering of max-normalized trajectories of the 1000 most abundant clonotypes was used as exploratory dynamics analysis. Each responding clone was given a CD4 or CD8 phenotype based on the CD4+ and CD8+ repertoires, which had been sequenced separately. TCRdb reworked the public reads: Q25 trimming with fastp, MiXCR clone assembly, productive beta chains retained. Rows with one shared CDR3 protein collapse into an entry with the most common genes and DNA. It is TCRdb's table, rather than the study itself, that gives the V and J calls and clone size. The table for this sample lists approximately 350,000 distinct CDR3 sequences; around 15% of them were counted only once. Jointly, the top ten make up about 20% of the sample.

Ficoll-Paque density gradient centrifugation was used to isolate PBMCs. This specimen comes from a study of T-cell memory formation after mild COVID-19 listed by TCRdb under 2021. General notes on the study: TCR sequence clusters from the two donors were largely donor specific. T-cell clones expanding and contracting after mild COVID-19 in a couple of donors were tracked by longitudinal TCRalpha and TCRbeta repertoire sequencing. The cohort comprised two young, previously healthy adult volunteers, one female and one male. Paper-wide results and their limitations: Balanced CD4/CD8 phenotypes were observed for clones contracting from day 15 to 85, whereas a bias towards CD4+ was observed for a second wave of clones expanding from day 15 to 37. Whether the second-wave clones peaking on day 37 were SARS-CoV-2 specific was not confirmed. Contracting CD4+ clones were located mainly in the CM and EM memory subsets, whereas CD8+ clones were found to be enriched in EMRA. Only a couple of mild cases were covered by the study, and larger cohorts that include severe cases with pre-infection samples were considered necessary. Some responding clones were found in pre-infection memory, which suggests that pre-existing cross-reactive memory T cells took part in the SARS-CoV-2 response.

Reading the germline V gene gives CDR1 MNHEY and CDR2 SVGAGI. There are 15 amino acids in the CDR3, from cysteine to phenylalanine inclusive. Only the CDR3 part of the read is kept: 45 bases, read in frame from the first base. Trimming takes 3 bases from V and 3 bases from J, and the germline ends sit 13 bases apart. Sequencing was performed on PBMCs or a T cell subset sorted from them (not recorded which). The sequence is built from TRBV6-5 and TRBJ2-3; the D gene is perhaps TRBD2, from 6 matching bases. This sequence originates from a young man who had mild COVID-19 (a few samples of this study predate the infection). The sample titles of this study are shuffled in the database, so cell type and time point are left out; the donor was told from shared clones. The bases are TGTGCCAGCAGTTATCTAAGCGGAGGGACAGATACGCAGTATTTT. The translation is CASSYLSGGTDTQYF.